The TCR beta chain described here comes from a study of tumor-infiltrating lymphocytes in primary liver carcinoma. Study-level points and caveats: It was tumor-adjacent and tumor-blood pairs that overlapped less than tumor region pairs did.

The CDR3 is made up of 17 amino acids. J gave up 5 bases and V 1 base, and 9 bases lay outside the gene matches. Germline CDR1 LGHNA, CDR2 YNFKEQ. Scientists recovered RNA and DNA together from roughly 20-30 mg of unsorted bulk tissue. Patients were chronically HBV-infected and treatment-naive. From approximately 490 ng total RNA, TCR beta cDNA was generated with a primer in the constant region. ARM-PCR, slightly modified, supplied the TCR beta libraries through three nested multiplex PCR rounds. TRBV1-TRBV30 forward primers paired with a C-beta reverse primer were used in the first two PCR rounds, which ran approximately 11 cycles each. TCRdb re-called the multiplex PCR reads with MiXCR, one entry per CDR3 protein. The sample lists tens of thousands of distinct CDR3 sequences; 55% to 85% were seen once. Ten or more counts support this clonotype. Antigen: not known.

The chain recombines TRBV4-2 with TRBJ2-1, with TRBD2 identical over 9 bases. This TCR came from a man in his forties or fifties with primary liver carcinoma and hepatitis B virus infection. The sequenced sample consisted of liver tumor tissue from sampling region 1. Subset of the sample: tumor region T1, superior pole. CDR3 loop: CASSQGPGGRDHNEQFF. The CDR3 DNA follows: TGTGCCAGCAGCCAAGGTCCGGGCGGGAGGGACCACAATGAGCAGTTCTTC.